This entry is about one T cell receptor beta chain. The antigen is unknown. CDR3 length: 15 amino acids. The J segment lost 3 bases and the V segment lost 5 bases, leaving 5 bases of the junction unmatched. Germline CDR1 SGHVS, CDR2 FNYEAQ. Both 60 Vbeta primers and 13 Jbeta primers went into the PCR. Data came from immunoSEQ multiplex PCR; TCRdb stores just in-frame clones and leaves some out. The sample has approximately 160,000 clones, 65% to 85% seen once; the top ten hold 2% to 3%. The data were taken from a study of cytomegalovirus exposure and HLA in healthy donors. Study-wide findings and caveats: In a later analysis, common viral pathogens appeared linked to several of the most significant clusters. The study found most TCR sequences rare, yet found some public TCRs in many donors.

Sample: PBMCs. This clonotype was sampled from a middle-aged woman in good health and CMV-seropositive. This chain uses TRBV7-6 with TRBJ2-7; 12 bases are a match to TRBD2. DNA of the CDR3: TGTGCCAGCAGCGTACAGACTAGCGGGAGCTACGAGCAGTACTTC. Its translation is CASSVQTSGSYEQYF.